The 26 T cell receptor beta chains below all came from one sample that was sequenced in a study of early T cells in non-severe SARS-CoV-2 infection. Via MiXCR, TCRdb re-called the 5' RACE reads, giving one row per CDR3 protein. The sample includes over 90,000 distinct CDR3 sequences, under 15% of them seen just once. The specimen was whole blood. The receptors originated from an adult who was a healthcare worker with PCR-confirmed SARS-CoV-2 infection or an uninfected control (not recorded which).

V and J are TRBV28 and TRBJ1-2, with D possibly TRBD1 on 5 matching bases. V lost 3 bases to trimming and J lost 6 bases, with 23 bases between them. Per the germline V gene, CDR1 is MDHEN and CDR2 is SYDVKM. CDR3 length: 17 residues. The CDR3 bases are TGTGCCAGCAGTTTTAAAATAGGAGGCAGGGTAGAGGATGGCTACACCTTC. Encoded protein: CASSFKIGGRVEDGYTF.

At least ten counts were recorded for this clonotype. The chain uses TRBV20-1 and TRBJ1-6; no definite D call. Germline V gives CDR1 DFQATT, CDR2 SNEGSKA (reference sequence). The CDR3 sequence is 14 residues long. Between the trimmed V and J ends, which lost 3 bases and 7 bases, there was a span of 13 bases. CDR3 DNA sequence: TGCAGTGCTAGTTTGGGTAATGAGAATTCACCCCTCCACTTT. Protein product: CSASLGNENSPLHF.

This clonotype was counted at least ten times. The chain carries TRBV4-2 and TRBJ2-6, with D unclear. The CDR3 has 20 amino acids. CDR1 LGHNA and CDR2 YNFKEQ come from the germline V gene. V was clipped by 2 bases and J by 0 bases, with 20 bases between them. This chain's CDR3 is CASSQLRRTGPSSGANVLTF. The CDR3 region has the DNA TGTGCCAGCAGCCAACTTAGACGGACGGGTCCTAGCTCTGGGGCCAACGTCCTGACTTTC.

This chain's CDR3 is CASSPAPNQPQHF. The CDR3 coding sequence is TGTGCCAGCAGCCCCGCCCCAAATCAGCCCCAGCATTTT. The V call is TRBV6-5, the J call TRBJ1-5; D call uncertain. Germline V CDR1 and CDR2: MNHEY, SVGAGI. The length of the CDR3 is 13 residues. Trimming removed 6 bases at V and 4 bases at J, with 10 bases between.

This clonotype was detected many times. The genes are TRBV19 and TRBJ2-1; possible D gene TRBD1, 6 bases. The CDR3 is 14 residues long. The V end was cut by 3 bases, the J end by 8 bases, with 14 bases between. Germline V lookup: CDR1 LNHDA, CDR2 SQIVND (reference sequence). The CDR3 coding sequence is TGTGCCAGTAGTATTGTATTTGGGGGCGATGAGCAGTTCTTC. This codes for CASSIVFGGDEQFF.

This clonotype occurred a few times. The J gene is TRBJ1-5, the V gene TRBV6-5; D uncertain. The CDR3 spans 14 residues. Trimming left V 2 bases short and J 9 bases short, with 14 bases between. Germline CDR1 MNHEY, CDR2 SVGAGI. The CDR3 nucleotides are TGTGCCAGCAGTTACGGACCGGCTCTGTCGCCCCAGCATTTT. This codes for CASSYGPALSPQHF.

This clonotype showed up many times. CDR3 residues: CASSSPGLAVDEQYF. The CDR3 coding sequence is TGTGCCAGCAGCTCACCGGGACTAGCGGTCGACGAGCAGTACTTC. The rearrangement uses TRBV13 and TRBJ2-7, with 11 bases that match TRBD2. Germline loops: CDR1 PRHDT, CDR2 FYEKMQ (reference sequence). Trimming cost V 4 bases and J 5 bases; bases outside gene matches: 7. The CDR3 runs to 15 residues.

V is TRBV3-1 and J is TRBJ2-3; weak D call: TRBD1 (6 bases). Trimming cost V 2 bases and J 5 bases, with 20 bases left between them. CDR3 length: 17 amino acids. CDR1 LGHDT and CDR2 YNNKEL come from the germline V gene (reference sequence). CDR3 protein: CASSQLGTTDLIDTQYF. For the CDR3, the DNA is TGTGCCAGCAGCCAATTAGGGACAACCGACCTCATAGATACGCAGTATTTT.

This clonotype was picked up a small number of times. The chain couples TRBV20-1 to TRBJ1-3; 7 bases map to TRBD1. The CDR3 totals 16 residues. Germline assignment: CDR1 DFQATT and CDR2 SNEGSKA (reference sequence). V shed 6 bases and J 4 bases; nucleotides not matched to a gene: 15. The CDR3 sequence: CSAPPAGGFGGNTIYF. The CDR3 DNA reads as TGCAGTGCCCCACCGGCAGGGGGGTTTGGAGGAAACACCATATATTTT.

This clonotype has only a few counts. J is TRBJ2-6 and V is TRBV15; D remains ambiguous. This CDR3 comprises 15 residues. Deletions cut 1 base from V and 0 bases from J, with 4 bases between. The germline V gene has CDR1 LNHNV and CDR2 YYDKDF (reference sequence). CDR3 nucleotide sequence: TGTGCCACCAGCAGAGCTGGCTCTGGGGCCAACGTCCTGACTTTC. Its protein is CATSRAGSGANVLTF. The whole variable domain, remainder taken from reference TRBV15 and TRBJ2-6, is DAMVIQNPRYQVTQFGKPVTLSCSQTLNHNVMYWYQQKSSQAPKLLFHYYDKDFNNEADTPDNFQSRRPNTSFCFLDIRSPGLGDTAMYLCATSRAGSGANVLTFGAGSRLTVL.

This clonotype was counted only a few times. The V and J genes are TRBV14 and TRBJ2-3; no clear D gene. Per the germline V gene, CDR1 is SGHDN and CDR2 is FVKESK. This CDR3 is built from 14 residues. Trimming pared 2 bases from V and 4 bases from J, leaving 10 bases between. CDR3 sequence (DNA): TGTGCCAGCAGCCAAATGAAGAGCCCAGATACGCAGTATTTT. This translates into CASSQMKSPDTQYF.

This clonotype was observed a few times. The CDR3 reads CASTGLGSGYTGELFF. CDR3 DNA: TGTGCCAGCACCGGGTTGGGTAGCGGATACACCGGGGAGCTGTTTTTT. The rearrangement links TRBV5-4 to TRBJ2-2; D perhaps matches TRBD2 (6 bases). Looked up from germline, CDR1 is SGHNT and CDR2 is YYREEE (reference sequence). The CDR3 extends over 16 amino acids. The V and J ends lost 6 bases and 3 bases respectively, with 18 bases between them.

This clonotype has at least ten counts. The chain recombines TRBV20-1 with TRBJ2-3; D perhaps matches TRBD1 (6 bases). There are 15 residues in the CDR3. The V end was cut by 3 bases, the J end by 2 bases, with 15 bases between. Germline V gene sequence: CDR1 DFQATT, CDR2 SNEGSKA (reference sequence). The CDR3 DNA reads TGCAGTGCTAGGAGGATGGGGACATTCACAGATACGCAGTATTTT. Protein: CSARRMGTFTDTQYF.

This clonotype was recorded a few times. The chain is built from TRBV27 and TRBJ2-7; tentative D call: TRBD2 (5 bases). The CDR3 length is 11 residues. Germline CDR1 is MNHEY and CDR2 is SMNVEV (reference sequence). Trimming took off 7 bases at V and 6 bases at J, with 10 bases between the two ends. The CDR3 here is CASISGIEQYF. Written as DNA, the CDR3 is TGTGCCAGCATTTCCGGGATCGAGCAGTACTTC.

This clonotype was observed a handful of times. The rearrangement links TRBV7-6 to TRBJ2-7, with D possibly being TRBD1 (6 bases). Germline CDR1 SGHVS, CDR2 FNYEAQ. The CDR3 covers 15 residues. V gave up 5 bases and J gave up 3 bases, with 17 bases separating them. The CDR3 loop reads CASSPRGSGVYEQYF. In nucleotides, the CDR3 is TGTGCCAGCAGCCCCAGGGGTAGTGGCGTCTACGAGCAGTACTTC.

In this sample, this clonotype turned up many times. CDR3 loop: CASSVDRGNQPQHF. CDR3 DNA sequence: TGTGCCAGCAGCGTCGACAGGGGAAATCAGCCCCAGCATTTT. The rearrangement uses TRBV7-2 and TRBJ1-5; TRBD1 aligns across 8 bases. The CDR3 is 14 amino acids. With 5 bases clipped from V and 4 bases from J, the junction kept 4 bases outside the gene matches. Germline assignment: CDR1 SGHTA and CDR2 FQGNSA.

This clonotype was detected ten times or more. DNA for the CDR3: TGTGCCAGCTCACCGGTCGGGGGACTAGCCGCGGGTTTCTTC. Its protein is CASSPVGGLAAGFF. The chain carries TRBV18 and TRBJ2-1, with TRBD2 matching 9 bases. CDR1 is KGHSH and CDR2 is LQKENI in the germline V gene. The CDR3 totals 14 residues. The trim removed 3 bases at V and 16 bases at J, leaving 13 bases unmatched.

The CDR3: CASSDRGGYGYTF. As DNA, the CDR3 is TGTGCCAGTAGTGACAGGGGTGGCTATGGCTACACCTTC. This chain links TRBV19 with TRBJ1-2, with 8 positions matching TRBD1. Germline V CDR1 and CDR2: LNHDA, SQIVND (reference sequence). The ends lost 5 bases at V and 4 bases at J; junction bases unmatched: 3. This CDR3 has 13 amino acids.

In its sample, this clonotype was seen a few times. The CDR3 DNA sequence: TGTGCCAGCAGTTTGGGCCACCAAGATTACGAGCAGTACTTC. The encoded protein is CASSLGHQDYEQYF. The V call is TRBV28, the J call TRBJ2-7; D is undetermined. CDR3 length: 14 residues. With 3 bases removed from V and 4 bases from J, the gap between germline ends came to 13 bases. In germline, CDR1 is MDHEN, CDR2 SYDVKM.

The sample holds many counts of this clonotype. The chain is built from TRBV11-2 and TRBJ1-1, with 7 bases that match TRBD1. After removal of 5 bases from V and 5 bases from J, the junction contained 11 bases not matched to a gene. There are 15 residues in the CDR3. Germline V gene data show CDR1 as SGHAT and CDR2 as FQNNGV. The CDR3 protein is CASSSWHRGWTEAFF. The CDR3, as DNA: TGTGCCAGCAGCAGCTGGCACAGGGGATGGACTGAAGCTTTCTTT.

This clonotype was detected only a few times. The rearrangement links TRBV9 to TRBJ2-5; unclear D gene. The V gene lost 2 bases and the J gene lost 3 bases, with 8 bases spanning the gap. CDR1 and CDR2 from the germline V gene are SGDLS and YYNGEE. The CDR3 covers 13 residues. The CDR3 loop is CASSVRPEETQYF. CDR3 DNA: TGTGCCAGCAGCGTGCGCCCTGAAGAGACCCAGTACTTC.

CDR3 nucleotides: TGTGCCAGCAGCTTAGACGAGGGGGCTGTCTACGAGCAGTACTTC. Its protein is CASSLDEGAVYEQYF. The chain uses TRBV7-2 and TRBJ2-7, with 7 bases that match TRBD1. The CDR3 has 15 amino acids. CDR1 is SGHTA, CDR2 FQGNSA, per germline. The V segment lost 1 base and the J segment 3 bases; nucleotides outside the gene matches: 6.

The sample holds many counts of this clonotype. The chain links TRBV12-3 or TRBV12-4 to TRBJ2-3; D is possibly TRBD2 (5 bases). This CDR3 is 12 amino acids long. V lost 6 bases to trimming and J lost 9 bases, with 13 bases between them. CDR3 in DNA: TGTGCCAGCAGAACTAGTAGCCCAACGCAGTATTTT. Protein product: CASRTSSPTQYF.

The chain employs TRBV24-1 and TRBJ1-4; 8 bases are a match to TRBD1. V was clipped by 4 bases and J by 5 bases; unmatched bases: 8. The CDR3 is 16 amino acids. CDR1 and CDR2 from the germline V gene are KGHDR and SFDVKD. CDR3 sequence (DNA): TGTGCCACCAGTGACCCCGTGCGGACAGGGAATGAAAAACTGTTTTTT. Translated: CATSDPVRTGNEKLFF.

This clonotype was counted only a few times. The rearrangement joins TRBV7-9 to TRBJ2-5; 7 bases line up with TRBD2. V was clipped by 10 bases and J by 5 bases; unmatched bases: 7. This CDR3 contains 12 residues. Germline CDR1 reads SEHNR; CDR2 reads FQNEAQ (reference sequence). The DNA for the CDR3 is TGTGCCACTATGCGGGAGAGCGAGACCCAGTACTTC. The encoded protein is CATMRESETQYF.

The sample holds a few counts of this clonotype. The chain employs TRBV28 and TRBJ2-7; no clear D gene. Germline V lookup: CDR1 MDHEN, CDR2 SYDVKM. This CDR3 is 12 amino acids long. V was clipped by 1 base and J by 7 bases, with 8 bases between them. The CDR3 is CASSLSRGEQYF. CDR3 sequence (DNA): TGTGCCAGCAGTTTATCACGCGGAGAGCAGTACTTC.